This T cell receptor (beta chain) came from a study of blood T cell repertoires in COVID-19. TCRdb keeps only in-frame clones here, not all; method: immunoSEQ multiplex PCR. The data hold fewer than 250,000 clones, with around 83% observed a single time. CDR1 and CDR2 from the germline V gene are MNHEY and SVGAGI. This CDR3 is 13 amino acids long. The ends were cut back, 2 bases at V and 0 bases at J, with 5 bases in the middle. The TCR comes from a woman aged 25 to 45 who had been exposed to COVID-19. The chain carries TRBV6-5 and TRBJ2-7, with a tentative D call TRBD1 (5 bases). Sequenced material: PBMCs or T cells enriched from blood (not recorded which). The CDR3 spells CASSYGASYEQYF. As DNA, the CDR3 is TGTGCCAGCAGTTACGGGGCCTCCTACGAGCAGTACTTC.